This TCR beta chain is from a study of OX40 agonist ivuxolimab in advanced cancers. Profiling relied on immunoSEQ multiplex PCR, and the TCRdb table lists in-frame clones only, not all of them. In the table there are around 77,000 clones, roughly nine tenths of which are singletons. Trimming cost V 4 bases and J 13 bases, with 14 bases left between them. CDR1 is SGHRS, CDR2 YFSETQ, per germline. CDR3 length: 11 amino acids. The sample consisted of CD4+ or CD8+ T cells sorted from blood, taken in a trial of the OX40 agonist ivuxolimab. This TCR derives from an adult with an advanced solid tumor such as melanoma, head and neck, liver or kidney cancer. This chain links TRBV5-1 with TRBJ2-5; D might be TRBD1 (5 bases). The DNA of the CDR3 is TGCGCCAGCAGCGCGACAGTAGTTTGGTACTTC. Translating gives CASSATVVWYF.